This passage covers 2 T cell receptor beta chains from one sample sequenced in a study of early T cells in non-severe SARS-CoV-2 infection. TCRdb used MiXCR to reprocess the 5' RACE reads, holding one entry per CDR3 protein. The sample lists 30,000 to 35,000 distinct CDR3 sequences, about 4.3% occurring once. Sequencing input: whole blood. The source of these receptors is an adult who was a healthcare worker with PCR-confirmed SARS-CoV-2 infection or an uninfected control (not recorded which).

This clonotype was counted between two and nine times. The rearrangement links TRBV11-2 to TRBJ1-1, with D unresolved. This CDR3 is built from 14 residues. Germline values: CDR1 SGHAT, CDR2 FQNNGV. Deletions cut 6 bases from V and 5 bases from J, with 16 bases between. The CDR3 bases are TGTGCCAGCAGGTCATGGGAGGGCTGGACTGAAGCTTTCTTT. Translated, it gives CASRSWEGWTEAFF.

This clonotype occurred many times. CDR3 nucleotides: TGTGCCAGTAGGTGGGACAGGGGAAACTATGGCTACACCTTC. This encodes CASRWDRGNYGYTF. V usage is TRBV19 and J usage is TRBJ1-2; 10 bases agree with TRBD1. After removal of 6 bases from V and 2 bases from J, the junction contained 3 bases not matched to a gene. The V gene's germline CDR1 is LNHDA and CDR2 SQIVND (reference sequence). This CDR3 is 14 amino acids long. The whole variable domain, remainder taken from reference TRBV19 and TRBJ1-2, is DGGITQSPKYLFRKEGQNVTLSCEQNLNHDAMYWYRQDPGQGLRLIYYSQIVNDFQKGDIAEGYSVSREKKESFPLTVTSAQKNPTAFYLCASRWDRGNYGYTFGSGTRLTVV.